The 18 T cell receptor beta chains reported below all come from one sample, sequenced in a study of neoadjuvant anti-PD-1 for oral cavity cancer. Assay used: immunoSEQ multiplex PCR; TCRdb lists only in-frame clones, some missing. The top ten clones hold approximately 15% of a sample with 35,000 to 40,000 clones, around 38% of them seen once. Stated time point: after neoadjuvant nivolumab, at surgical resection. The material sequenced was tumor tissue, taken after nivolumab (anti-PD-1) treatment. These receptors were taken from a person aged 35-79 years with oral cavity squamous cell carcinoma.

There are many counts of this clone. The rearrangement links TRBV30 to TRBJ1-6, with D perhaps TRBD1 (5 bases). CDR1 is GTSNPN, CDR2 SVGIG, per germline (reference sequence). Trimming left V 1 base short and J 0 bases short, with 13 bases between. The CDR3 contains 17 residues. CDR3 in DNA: TGTGCCTGGAGTGGGGGGACCCGAAGCTCCTATAATTCACCCCTCCACTTT. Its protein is CAWSGGTRSSYNSPLHF.

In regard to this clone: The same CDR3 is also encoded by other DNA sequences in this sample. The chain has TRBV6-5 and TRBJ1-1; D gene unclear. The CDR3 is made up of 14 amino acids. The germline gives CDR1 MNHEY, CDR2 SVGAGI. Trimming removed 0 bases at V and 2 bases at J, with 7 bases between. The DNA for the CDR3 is TGTGCCAGCAGTTACTCAGGCAGCAACACTGAAGCTTTCTTT. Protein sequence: CASSYSGSNTEAFF.

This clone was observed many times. This CDR3 is CASSLSGGGYRGYTF. The CDR3 bases are TGTGCCAGCAGCCTATCAGGAGGGGGATATCGTGGCTACACCTTC. The rearrangement uses TRBV14 and TRBJ1-2, with D possibly being TRBD1 (6 bases). Germline lookup yields CDR1 SGHDN and CDR2 FVKESK. The CDR3 loop spans 15 amino acids. V was trimmed by 4 bases and J by 7 bases, leaving 19 bases between them.

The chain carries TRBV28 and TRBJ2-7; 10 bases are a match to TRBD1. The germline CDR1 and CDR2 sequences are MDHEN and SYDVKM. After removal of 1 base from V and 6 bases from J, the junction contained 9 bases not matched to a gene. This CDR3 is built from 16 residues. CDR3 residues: CASSLSRDRGPLEQYF. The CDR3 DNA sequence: TGTGCCAGCAGTTTATCCCGGGACAGGGGTCCCCTCGAGCAGTACTTC.

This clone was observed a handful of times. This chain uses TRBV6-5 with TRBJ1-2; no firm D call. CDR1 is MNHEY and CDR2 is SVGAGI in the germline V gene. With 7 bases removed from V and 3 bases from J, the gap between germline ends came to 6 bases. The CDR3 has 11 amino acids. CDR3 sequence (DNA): TGTGCCAGCACCGGGCACTATGGCTACACCTTC. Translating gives CASTGHYGYTF.

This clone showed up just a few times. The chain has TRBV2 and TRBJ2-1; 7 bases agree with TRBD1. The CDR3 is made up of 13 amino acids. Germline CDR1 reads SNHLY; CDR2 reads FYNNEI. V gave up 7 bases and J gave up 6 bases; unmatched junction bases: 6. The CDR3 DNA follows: TGTGCCAGCAACAGACAGGGCGGCAATGAGCAGTTCTTC. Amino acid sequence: CASNRQGGNEQFF.

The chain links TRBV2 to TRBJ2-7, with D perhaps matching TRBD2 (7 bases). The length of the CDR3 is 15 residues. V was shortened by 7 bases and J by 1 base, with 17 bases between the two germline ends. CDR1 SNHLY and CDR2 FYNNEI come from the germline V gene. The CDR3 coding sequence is TGTGCCAGCACAAGAGGGGGGGGGTCGTCCTACGAGCAGTACTTC. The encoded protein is CASTRGGGSSYEQYF.

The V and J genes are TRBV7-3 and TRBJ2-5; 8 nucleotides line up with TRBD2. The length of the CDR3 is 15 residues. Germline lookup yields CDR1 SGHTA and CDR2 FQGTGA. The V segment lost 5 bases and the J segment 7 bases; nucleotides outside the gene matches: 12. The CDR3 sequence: CASSPAPTSGGTQYF. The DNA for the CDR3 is TGTGCCAGCAGCCCCGCCCCGACAAGCGGGGGGACCCAGTACTTC.

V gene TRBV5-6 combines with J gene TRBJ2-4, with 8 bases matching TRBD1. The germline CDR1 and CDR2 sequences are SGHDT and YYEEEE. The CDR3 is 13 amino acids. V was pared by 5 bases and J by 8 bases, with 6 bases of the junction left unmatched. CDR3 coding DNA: TGTGCCAGCAGTTTCGGACAGGGTGACATTCAGTACTTC. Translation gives CASSFGQGDIQYF.

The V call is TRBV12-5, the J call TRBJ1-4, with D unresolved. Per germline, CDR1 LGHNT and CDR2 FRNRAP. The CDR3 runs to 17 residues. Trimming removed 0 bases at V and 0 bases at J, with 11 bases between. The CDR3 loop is CASGLVAGLATNEKLFF. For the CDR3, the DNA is TGTGCTAGTGGTTTGGTTGCAGGTCTTGCAACTAATGAAAAACTGTTTTTT.

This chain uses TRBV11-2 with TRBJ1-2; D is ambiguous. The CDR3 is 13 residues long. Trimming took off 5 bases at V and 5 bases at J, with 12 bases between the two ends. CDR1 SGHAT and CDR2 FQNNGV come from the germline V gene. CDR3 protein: CASSLSADYGYTF. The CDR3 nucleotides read TGTGCCAGCAGCCTCTCAGCGGATTATGGCTACACCTTC.

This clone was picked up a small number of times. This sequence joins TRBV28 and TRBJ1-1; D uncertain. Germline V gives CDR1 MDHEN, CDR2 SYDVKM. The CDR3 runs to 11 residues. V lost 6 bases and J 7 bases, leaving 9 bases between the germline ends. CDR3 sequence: CASSLRGEAFF. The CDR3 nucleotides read TGTGCCAGCAGCCTACGGGGTGAAGCTTTCTTT.

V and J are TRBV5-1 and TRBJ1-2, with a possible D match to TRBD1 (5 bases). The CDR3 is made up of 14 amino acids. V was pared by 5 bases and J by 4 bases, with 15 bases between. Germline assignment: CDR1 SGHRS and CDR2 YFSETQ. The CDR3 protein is CASRFSQESYGYTF. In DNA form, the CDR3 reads TGCGCCAGCAGATTTTCACAGGAGTCCTATGGCTACACCTTC.

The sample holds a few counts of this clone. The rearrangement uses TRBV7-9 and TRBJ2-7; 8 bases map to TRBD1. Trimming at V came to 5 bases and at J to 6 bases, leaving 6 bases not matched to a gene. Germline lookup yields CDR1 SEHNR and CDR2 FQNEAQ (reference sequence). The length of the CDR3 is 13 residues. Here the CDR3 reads CASSPTGAGEQYF. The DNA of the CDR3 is TGTGCCAGCAGCCCGACAGGGGCGGGCGAGCAGTACTTC.

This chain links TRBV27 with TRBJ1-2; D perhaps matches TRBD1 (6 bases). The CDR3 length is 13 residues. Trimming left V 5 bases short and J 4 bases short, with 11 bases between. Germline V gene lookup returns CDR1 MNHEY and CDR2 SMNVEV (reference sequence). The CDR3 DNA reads TGTGCCAGCAGTCCTAAGACAGGCTATGGCTACACCTTC. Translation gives CASSPKTGYGYTF.

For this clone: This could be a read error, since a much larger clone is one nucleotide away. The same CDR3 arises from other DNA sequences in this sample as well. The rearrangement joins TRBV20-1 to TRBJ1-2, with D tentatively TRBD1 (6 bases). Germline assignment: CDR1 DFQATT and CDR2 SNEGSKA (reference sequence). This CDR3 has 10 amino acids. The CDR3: CKTGGGGYTF. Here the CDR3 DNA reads TGCAAGACAGGCGGTGGGGGCTACACTTTC.

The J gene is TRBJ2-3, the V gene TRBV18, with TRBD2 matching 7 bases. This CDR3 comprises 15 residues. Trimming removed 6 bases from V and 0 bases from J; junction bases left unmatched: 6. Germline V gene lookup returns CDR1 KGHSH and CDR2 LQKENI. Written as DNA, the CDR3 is TGTGCCAGCTCCCGGGACTATTTAAGCACAGATACGCAGTATTTT. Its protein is CASSRDYLSTDTQYF.

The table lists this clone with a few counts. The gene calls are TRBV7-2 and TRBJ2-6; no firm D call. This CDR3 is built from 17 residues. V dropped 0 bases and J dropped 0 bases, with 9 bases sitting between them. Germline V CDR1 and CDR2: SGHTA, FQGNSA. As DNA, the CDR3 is TGTGCCAGCAGCTTAGCGCGCGCTGGCTCTGGGGCCAACGTCCTGACTTTC. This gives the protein CASSLARAGSGANVLTF.